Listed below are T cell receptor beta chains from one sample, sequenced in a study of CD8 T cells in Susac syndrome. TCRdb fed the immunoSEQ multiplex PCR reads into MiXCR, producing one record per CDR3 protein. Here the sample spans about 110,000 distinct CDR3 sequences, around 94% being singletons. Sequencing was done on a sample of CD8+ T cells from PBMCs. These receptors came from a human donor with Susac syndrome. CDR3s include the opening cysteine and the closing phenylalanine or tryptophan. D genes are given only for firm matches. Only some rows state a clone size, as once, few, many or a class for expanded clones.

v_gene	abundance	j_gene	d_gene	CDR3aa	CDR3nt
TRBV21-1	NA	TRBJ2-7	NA	CASSARQNGVSRDRYDYEQYF	TGTGCCAGCAGCGCTCGACAAAATGGAGTAAGTAGGGACAGATATGACTACGAGCAGTACTTC
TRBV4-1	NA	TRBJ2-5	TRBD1	CASSPTDRGTETQYF	TGCGCCAGCAGCCCCACGGACAGGGGTACCGAGACCCAGTACTTC
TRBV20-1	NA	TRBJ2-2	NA	CSAPDKLNTGELFF	TGCAGTGCCCCTGACAAGCTTAACACCGGGGAGCTGTTTTTT
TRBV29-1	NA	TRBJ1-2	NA	CSVEDRSDANYGYTF	TGCAGCGTTGAAGATAGGTCAGACGCTAACTATGGCTACACCTTC
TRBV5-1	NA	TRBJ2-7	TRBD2	CASSLDSGNYEQYF	TGCGCCAGCAGCTTGGACAGCGGGAACTACGAGCAGTACTTC
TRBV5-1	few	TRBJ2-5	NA	CASSYSSNQETQYF	TGCGCCAGCAGCTACAGCTCCAACCAAGAGACCCAGTACTTC
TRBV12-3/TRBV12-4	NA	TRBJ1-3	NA	CASSPSHHIYF	TGTGCCAGCAGCCCCAGTCACCACATATATTTT
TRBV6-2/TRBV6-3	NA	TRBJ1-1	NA	CASGLTSTEAFF	TGTGCCAGCGGTCTCACGAGCACTGAAGCTTTCTTT
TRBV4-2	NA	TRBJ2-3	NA	CASSQEGGDTDTQYF	TGTGCCAGCAGCCAAGAAGGGGGGGACACAGATACGCAGTATTTT
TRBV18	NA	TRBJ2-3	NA	CASSPSSTSGDTQYF	TGTGCCAGCTCACCTAGCAGTACCTCCGGGGATACGCAGTATTTT
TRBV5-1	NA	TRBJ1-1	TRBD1	CASSLGIGQGFPEAFF	TGCGCCAGCAGCCTTGGAATTGGACAGGGTTTTCCTGAAGCTTTCTTT
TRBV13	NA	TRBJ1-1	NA	CASSSQEPEAFF	TGTGCCAGCAGCAGTCAGGAGCCTGAAGCTTTCTTT
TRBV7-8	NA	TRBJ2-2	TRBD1	CASSADRGNTGELFF	TGTGCCAGCAGCGCGGACAGGGGGAACACCGGGGAGCTGTTTTTT
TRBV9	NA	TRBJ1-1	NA	CASSVSTEAFF	TGTGCCAGCAGCGTATCGACTGAAGCTTTCTTT
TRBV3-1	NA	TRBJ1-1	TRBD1	CASSQDLGGTTNTEAFF	TGTGCCAGCAGCCAAGACTTAGGGGGCACTACGAACACTGAAGCTTTCTTT
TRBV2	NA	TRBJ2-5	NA	CASSERAPGAGWGQETQYF	TGTGCCAGCAGTGAGAGGGCGCCAGGAGCGGGCTGGGGGCAAGAGACCCAGTACTTC
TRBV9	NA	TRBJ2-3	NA	CASSVEETEDTQYF	TGTGCCAGCAGCGTAGAAGAGACAGAGGATACGCAGTATTTT
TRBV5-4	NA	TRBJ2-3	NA	CASSYTGLGADTQYF	TGTGCCAGCAGCTATACAGGGTTGGGTGCAGATACGCAGTATTTT
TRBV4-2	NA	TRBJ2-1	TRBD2	CASSLQTSGGEEQFF	TGTGCCAGCAGCCTCCAGACTAGCGGGGGGGAAGAGCAGTTCTTC
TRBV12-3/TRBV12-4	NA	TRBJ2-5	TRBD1	CASSWTGEQETQYF	TGTGCCAGCAGCTGGACAGGGGAGCAAGAGACCCAGTACTTC